This TCR beta chain was identified in a study of blood T cell repertoires in COVID-19. Germline CDR1 and CDR2: LGHDT and YNNKEL (reference sequence). V shed 3 bases, J shed 4 bases, and the junction held 9 bases outside the gene matches. This CDR3 comprises 15 residues. Everyone who took part was roughly 18 to 89 years old, and they came from some 23 US areas. Grouping used clinical history reported by participants in a survey and questionnaire. Cohort 3 recovery required two negative PCRs, clearance, or symptom resolution. Original data processing: Amplified reference gene primers provided the basis for estimating nucleated cell counts. The repertoire was sequenced with immunoSEQ multiplex PCR; TCRdb's copy has only in-frame clones and lacks some. The V and J calls and the clone size are those of that table, but D and trimming were determined from the DNA. Here the sample spans some 390,000 clones, roughly nine tenths being singletons.

The clonotype comes from a man younger than 45 who had recovered from COVID-19. The chain recombines TRBV3-1 (or the pseudogene TRBV3-2) with TRBJ2-7, with 7 positions matching TRBD2. The sample consisted of PBMCs or T cells enriched from blood (not recorded which). Here the CDR3 reads CASSQSLAGVYEQYF. The CDR3 DNA reads as TGTGCCAGCAGCCAGAGTCTTGCGGGAGTTTACGAGCAGTACTTC.